This TCR beta chain derives from a study of T cell repertoires in cytomegalovirus infection. Turning to the study itself: Signatures in public TCR beta sequences pointed to both CMV infection and matching HLA type. Study results and caveats: There were carriers of CMV plus the relevant HLA, and cumulative public TCR beta family frequency identified them. HLA-C-restricted CMV clonotypes gave the most frequent clonotype in two of eight donors.

About this clonotype itself: Its cognate antigen is unknown.

TCRdb re-called the reads with MiXCR, one entry per CDR3 protein. This repertoire shows under 200,000 distinct CDR3 sequences, under 20% found once; its top ten account for approximately 18%. CDR1 MDHEN and CDR2 SYDVKM come from the germline V gene. CDR3 length: 11 amino acids. The trim removed 8 bases at V and 8 bases at J, leaving 4 bases unmatched. The chain combines TRBV28 with TRBJ1-1, with 8 nucleotides matching TRBD1. The source of this sequence is a human donor in good health (CMV status not recorded). Some clones in this sample may be carry-over from other donors' samples. Material: CD8+ T cells from PBMCs. In DNA, the CDR3 is TGTGCCAGCCTAAGGACAGGGGAAGCTTTCTTT. Residues: CASLRTGEAFF.